These 13 T cell receptor beta chains came from one sample sequenced in a study of T cells after yellow fever vaccination. Each CDR3 protein gets one entry after TCRdb re-called the 5' RACE reads with MiXCR. The data hold approximately 300,000 distinct CDR3 sequences, with about 10% observed a single time. The specimen comprised CD4+ T cells sorted from PBMCs, sampled 45 days after the yellow fever booster vaccination. The receptor source for this set is a man aged 18-30 years who received the YFV17D yellow fever vaccine.

This clonotype was observed a few times. V gene TRBV12-3 or TRBV12-4 combines with J gene TRBJ2-2; D not resolved. Trimming removed 6 bases at V and 4 bases at J, with 18 bases between. There are 16 residues in the CDR3. CDR3 residues: CASRPRRSRVTGELFF. DNA for the CDR3: TGTGCCAGCAGACCCCGACGGTCCCGAGTCACCGGGGAGCTGTTTTTT.

This clonotype has more than one count but fewer than ten. The chain employs TRBV11-2 and TRBJ1-4, with D tentatively TRBD1 (6 bases). This CDR3 contains 16 residues. Deletions cut 1 base from V and 2 bases from J, with 11 bases between. Germline V gene data show CDR1 as SGHAT and CDR2 as FQNNGV. CDR3 amino acids: CASSLGRGATNEKLFF. CDR3 nucleotide sequence: TGTGCCAGCAGCTTAGGAAGGGGGGCTACTAATGAAAAACTGTTTTTT.

This clonotype appeared a few times. The chain is built from TRBV4-2 and TRBJ2-3; 8 bases agree with TRBD2. With 1 base clipped from V and 4 bases from J, the junction kept 10 bases outside the gene matches. CDR1 and CDR2 (germline): LGHNA, YNFKEQ. This CDR3 comprises 17 residues. The CDR3 DNA sequence: TGTGCCAGCAGCCAAGCGTTCAGCGGGGGTGGCGCAGATACGCAGTATTTT. Its protein is CASSQAFSGGGADTQYF.

The chain links TRBV6-1 to TRBJ1-6; D is perhaps TRBD1 (6 bases). V was cut by 5 bases and J by 11 bases, with 13 bases left in between. The CDR3 runs 13 residues. Germline V gives CDR1 MNHNS, CDR2 SASEGT. The CDR3 nucleotides read TGTGCCAGCAGTTCAGGGGAGGGTACACCCCTCCACTTT. Protein product: CASSSGEGTPLHF.

This clonotype was seen a handful of times. The chain is built from TRBV18 and TRBJ2-3; weak D call: TRBD2 (6 bases). CDR1 KGHSH and CDR2 LQKENI come from the germline V gene. The CDR3 sequence is 15 residues long. Trimming left V 3 bases short and J 0 bases short, with 10 bases between. CDR3 sequence: CASSPEGRSTDTQYF. The CDR3 nucleotides read TGTGCCAGCTCACCGGAGGGACGGAGCACAGATACGCAGTATTTT. The entire variable domain, with the rest obtained from reference TRBV18 and TRBJ2-3, is as follows: NAGVMQNPRHLVRRRGQEARLRCSPMKGHSHVYWYRQLPEEGLKFMVYLQKENIIDESGMPKERFSAEFPKEGPSILRIQQVVRGDSAAYFCASSPEGRSTDTQYFGPGTRLTVL.

The sample holds many counts of this clonotype. V gene TRBV5-1 combines with J gene TRBJ1-1; D is unresolved. The V end was cut by 4 bases, the J end by 0 bases, with 4 bases between. CDR1 is SGHRS, CDR2 YFSETQ, per germline. The length of the CDR3 is 12 residues. The DNA for the CDR3 is TGCGCCAGCAGCGGGGTGAACACTGAAGCTTTCTTT. This encodes CASSGVNTEAFF.

This clonotype has only a few counts. V gene TRBV2 combines with J gene TRBJ2-2; 7 nucleotides line up with TRBD1. This CDR3 contains 14 residues. Germline CDR1 and CDR2: SNHLY and FYNNEI. After removal of 8 bases from V and 2 bases from J, the junction contained 5 bases not matched to a gene. CDR3 sequence: CASRDRANTGELFF. CDR3 DNA sequence: TGTGCCAGCCGCGACAGGGCAAACACCGGGGAGCTGTTTTTT.

This chain uses TRBV29-1 with TRBJ2-1; either TRBD1 or TRBD2 may fit D (5 bases each). This CDR3 region has 14 residues. V lost 2 bases and J lost 2, with 10 bases in between. Germline V gene data show CDR1 as SQVTM and CDR2 as ANQGSEA. The CDR3 is CSVEQGVPYNEQFF. The DNA for the CDR3 is TGCAGCGTTGAACAGGGAGTACCCTACAATGAGCAGTTCTTC.

In its sample, this clonotype was seen a few times. The V call is TRBV5-1, the J call TRBJ2-3; D may match TRBD1 or TRBD2 (5 bases each). The CDR3 extends over 15 amino acids. Germline V gene data show CDR1 as SGHRS and CDR2 as YFSETQ. V was shortened by 0 bases and J by 4 bases, with 12 bases between the two germline ends. CDR3 DNA: TGCGCCAGCAGCTTGGATCGGGGCCTAGCAGATACGCAGTATTTT. Protein: CASSLDRGLADTQYF.

The table lists this clonotype with a few counts. The chain recombines TRBV20-1 with TRBJ2-5; TRBD2 is a possible D gene (6 bases). From germline, CDR1 is DFQATT and CDR2 SNEGSKA (reference sequence). This CDR3 is 13 amino acids long. Trimming cost V 6 bases and J 6 bases, with 17 bases left between them. The CDR3 nucleotides read TGCAGTGCCCGGGGCGGGGAACGAAAGACCCAGTACTTC. Translated, it gives CSARGGERKTQYF.

J is TRBJ2-1 and V is TRBV15, with D perhaps assigned TRBD1 or TRBD2 (5 bases each). CDR1 and CDR2 from the germline V gene are LNHNV and YYDKDF (reference sequence). Deletions cut 2 bases from V and 0 bases from J, with 14 bases between. The CDR3 runs 17 residues. The CDR3 DNA sequence: TGTGCCACCAGCAGAATTCGGCCGGGGACCTCCTACAATGAGCAGTTCTTC. This encodes CATSRIRPGTSYNEQFF.

There are a few counts of this clonotype. The chain joins TRBV7-2 to TRBJ2-2, with 7 bases lining up with TRBD2. CDR3 size: 15 residues. Germline CDR1 SGHTA, CDR2 FQGNSA. V was pared by 5 bases and J by 3 bases, with 6 bases of the junction left unmatched. CDR3 protein: CASSRSRGYTGELFF. The CDR3, as DNA: TGTGCCAGCAGCCGGTCGCGGGGGTACACCGGGGAGCTGTTTTTT. The whole variable domain, remainder taken from reference TRBV7-2 and TRBJ2-2, is GAGVSQSPSNKVTEKGKDVELRCDPISGHTALYWYRQSLGQGLEFLIYFQGNSAPDKSGLPSDRFSAERTGGSVSTLTIQRTQQEDSAVYLCASSRSRGYTGELFFGEGSRLTVL.

This clonotype was seen more than once but under ten times. The CDR3 DNA is TGTGCCAGCAGTGTTCAGGACGTGAACACCGGGGAGCTGTTTTTT. Translated, it gives CASSVQDVNTGELFF. V is TRBV25-1 and J is TRBJ2-2; D gene ambiguous. This CDR3 is built from 15 residues. V was shortened by 4 bases and J by 1 base, with 10 bases between the two germline ends. Germline V gene data show CDR1 as MGHDK and CDR2 as SYGVNS.